This T cell receptor beta chain was profiled in a study of cytomegalovirus exposure and HLA in healthy donors. Study information: Genotyping showed approximately 81% of a few hundred donors falling in the Caucasian-associated ancestry cluster.

The study's findings and limits: The majority of CMV-associated TCR beta chains were reported as apparently HLA-restricted in a later analysis.

This PCR relied on a set of 60 Vbeta primers and 13 Jbeta primers. Repertoires were generated with immunoSEQ multiplex PCR, while TCRdb's copy carries only in-frame clones and drops some. The table includes 140,000 to 150,000 clones, 82% detected once. On this clone: Its target is not known.

CDR1 is LGHNA and CDR2 is YNFKEQ in the germline V gene. This CDR3 comprises 15 residues. Trimming took off 1 base at V and 2 bases at J, with 11 bases between the two ends. Sequencing was performed on PBMCs. The clonotype was recovered from a woman between 55 and 75 years old in good health and CMV-seropositive. This chain connects TRBV4-2 to TRBJ1-1, with D tentatively TRBD1 (6 bases). CDR3 sequence reads: CASSQGDTSNTEAFF. For the CDR3, the DNA is TGTGCCAGCAGCCAAGGGGACACCTCTAACACTGAAGCTTTCTTT.